The subject of this entry is one TCR beta chain. Its target is not known. One end of the junction does not line up with germline, which may come from a read error. This specimen belongs to a study of T cell responses to AZD1222 COVID-19 vaccine. CDR3 length equals 13 residues. Germline V gene lookup returns CDR1 LNHDA and CDR2 SQIVND (reference sequence). General study findings and limits: All repertoire sampling was performed exclusively after the peak T cell response. Within unmutated variant regions lay the reported targets of nearly half of spike-specific TCRs.

The repertoire was sequenced with immunoSEQ multiplex PCR; TCRdb's copy has only in-frame clones and lacks some. The sample consists of 100,000 to 120,000 clones, less than 95% of them appearing once. The chain is built from TRBV19 and TRBJ1-2, with D possibly being TRBD1 (5 bases). Sample: peripheral blood, taken 28 days after the second AZD1222 dose. The clonotype was recovered from an adult who received the AZD1222 COVID-19 vaccine. CDR3 sequence (DNA): TGTGCCAGTACTATAGGGGTCTCTTATGGCTACACCTTC. Protein product: CASTIGVSYGYTF.